Presented here are 3 T cell receptor beta chains from one specimen sequenced in a study. TCRdb called the reads again in MiXCR, with one record for every CDR3 protein. Altogether about 4,500 distinct CDR3 sequences are present, about 9.2% being singletons, with the ten largest covering 33%. The sample consisted of CD4+ T cells from peripheral blood. The receptors stem from a human donor with rheumatoid arthritis.

About this clonotype: This may be a read error: a much more frequent sequence differs by one nucleotide. This rearrangement joins TRBV2 to TRBJ1-2, with D unresolved. The length of the CDR3 is 13 residues. Germline V gene data show CDR1 as SNHLY and CDR2 as FYNNEI. The CDR3 nucleotides are TGTGCCGGCAGCAACGACGAACACTATGGCTACACCTTC. Its translation: CAGSNDEHYGYTF.

By share, this clonotype counts as medium-sized. The chain carries TRBV13 and TRBJ2-3, with 11 bases lining up with TRBD1. V shed 2 bases, J shed 6 bases, and the junction held 7 bases outside the gene matches. The germline gives CDR1 PRHDT, CDR2 FYEKMQ (reference sequence). The CDR3 is 16 residues long. This CDR3 is CASSLFAGQGADTQYF. The CDR3 nucleotides read TGTGCCAGCAGCTTATTCGCTGGACAGGGGGCGGATACGCAGTATTTT.

This clonotype has more than one count but fewer than ten. V and J are TRBV10-3 and TRBJ2-5; unclear D gene. This CDR3 spans 14 amino acids. Germline assignment: CDR1 ENHRY and CDR2 SYGVKD. V dropped 11 bases and J dropped 3 bases, with 19 bases sitting between them. The CDR3 region is CAVSDPVLEETQYF. Written as DNA, the CDR3 is TGTGCCGTCTCCGACCCTGTCTTGGAAGAGACCCAGTACTTC.